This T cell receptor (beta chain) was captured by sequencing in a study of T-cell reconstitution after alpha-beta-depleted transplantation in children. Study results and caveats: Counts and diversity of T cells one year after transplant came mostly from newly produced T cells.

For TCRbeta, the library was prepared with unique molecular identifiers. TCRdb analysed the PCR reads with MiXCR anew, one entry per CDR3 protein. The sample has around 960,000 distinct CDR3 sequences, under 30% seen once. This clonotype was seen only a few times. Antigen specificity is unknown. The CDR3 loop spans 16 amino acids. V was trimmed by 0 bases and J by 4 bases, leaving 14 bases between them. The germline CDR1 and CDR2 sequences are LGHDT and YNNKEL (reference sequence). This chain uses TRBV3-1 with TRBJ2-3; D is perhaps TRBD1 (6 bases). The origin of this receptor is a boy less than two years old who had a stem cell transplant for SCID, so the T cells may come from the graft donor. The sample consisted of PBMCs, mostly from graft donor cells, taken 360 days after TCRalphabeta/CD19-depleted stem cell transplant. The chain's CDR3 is CASSQDLGTTPDTQYF. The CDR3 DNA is TGTGCCAGCAGCCAAGATCTTGGGACAACGCCAGATACGCAGTATTTT.